The clone carrying this T cell receptor (beta chain) has only a few counts. The data derive from a study of blood T cell repertoires in COVID-19. Looking at the study overall: The United States, Italy and Spain were the sources of the acute and convalescent COVID-19 samples. PBMCs, B-cell-depleted T cells, or T cells were the source of the cDNA or gDNA that made up the material.

The V gene lost 6 bases and the J gene lost 0 bases, with 15 bases spanning the gap. Germline CDR1 and CDR2: MDHEN and SYDVKM. The length of the CDR3 is 15 residues. Study processing details: Nucleated cell number was recorded as an estimate derived from reference gene primer amplification. Clones were sequenced by immunoSEQ multiplex PCR, and TCRdb holds only the in-frame ones, with some missing. That table supplies the V and J calls and clone size; D and trimming were determined from the DNA. The profile shows 120,000 or so clones, around 74% of them singletons. The origin of this receptor is a woman aged 55-70 years with acute or convalescent COVID-19. V is TRBV28 and J is TRBJ2-7, with D perhaps matching TRBD1 (5 bases). The source material was peripheral blood. CDR3 DNA: TGTGCCAGCAGGTCAGGGTTAGGTGGCTCCTACGAGCAGTACTTC. Residues: CASRSGLGGSYEQYF.